The rows below give T cell receptor beta chains drawn from one sample of a study of blood T cells in healthy people across ages. One entry per CDR3 protein, called by TCRdb with MiXCR from the 5' RACE reads. The sample lists about 640,000 distinct CDR3 sequences, 45% to 65% occurring once. The sequencing input was blood. These TCRs come from a man between 60 and 75 years old in good health. Both conserved end residues are part of each CDR3. The order of the fields is D gene, V gene, clone size, J gene, CDR3 protein, CDR3 DNA. A D gene is named only where the DNA matches it firmly. Clone size is stated in some rows and not others, as once, few, many or a class when expanded.

NA	TRBV12-3/TRBV12-4	NA	TRBJ2-5	CASSLDGQAQETQYF	TGTGCCAGCAGTTTAGATGGACAAGCCCAAGAGACCCAGTACTTC
NA	TRBV4-2	few	TRBJ2-5	CASSQGKLSGSRGETQYF	TGTGCCAGCAGCCAAGGAAAGCTTTCGGGTTCCCGGGGGGAGACCCAGTACTTC
NA	TRBV29-1	few	TRBJ2-5	CSVEGAGHQETQYF	TGCAGCGTTGAAGGGGCAGGGCACCAAGAGACCCAGTACTTC
NA	TRBV7-2	NA	TRBJ1-1	CASSLAVRVNTEAFF	TGTGCCAGCAGCTTAGCCGTCAGGGTGAACACTGAAGCTTTCTTT
NA	TRBV20-1	NA	TRBJ1-2	CSARNTGSYGYTF	TGCAGTGCTAGAAACACCGGGAGCTATGGCTACACCTTC
NA	TRBV7-2	NA	TRBJ1-2	CASSLVAQINYGYTF	TGTGCCAGCAGCTTAGTAGCCCAGATTAACTATGGCTACACCTTC
NA	TRBV12-3/TRBV12-4	NA	TRBJ1-2	CASSFGGRFDGYTF	TGTGCCAGCAGTTTTGGGGGGCGGTTTGATGGCTACACCTTC
TRBD2	TRBV28	few	TRBJ2-5	CASSLAGGADLQETQYF	TGTGCCAGCAGCTTAGCGGGGGGGGCTGATCTCCAAGAGACCCAGTACTTC
NA	TRBV12-3/TRBV12-4	NA	TRBJ2-5	CASSLGWDGETQYF	TGCGCCAGCAGTTTAGGGTGGGATGGGGAGACCCAGTACTTC
TRBD2	TRBV29-1	NA	TRBJ2-5	CSVSERGGEETQYF	TGCAGCGTTTCTGAGCGGGGGGGAGAGGAGACCCAGTACTTC
TRBD1	TRBV4-1	few	TRBJ2-1	CASSNRTGSTYNEQFF	TGCGCCAGCAGCAACCGGACAGGTTCAACCTACAATGAGCAGTTCTTC
NA	TRBV3-1	NA	TRBJ1-2	CASSLGQLLYGYTF	TGTGCCAGCAGCCTCGGACAGTTGCTCTATGGCTACACCTTC
NA	TRBV7-9	NA	TRBJ2-5	CASSVGEYNEQYF	TGTGCCAGCAGCGTCGGGGAGTACAATGAGCAGTACTTC
TRBD2	TRBV12-3/TRBV12-4	NA	TRBJ2-3	CASSQRGVKDTQYF	TGTGCCAGCTCACAGCGGGGGGTAAAAGATACGCAGTATTTT
TRBD2	TRBV28	NA	TRBJ2-2	CASSPPLAGGTPRELFF	TGTGCCAGCAGCCCCCCACTAGCGGGGGGGACCCCCCGGGAGCTGTTTTTT
NA	TRBV12-3/TRBV12-4	NA	TRBJ2-2	CASIPGLTGELFF	TGTGCCAGCATCCCCGGCCTCACCGGGGAGCTGTTTTTT
NA	TRBV6-5	NA	TRBJ2-5	CASRDTETQYF	TGTGCCAGCAGGGACACAGAGACCCAGTACTTC
TRBD1	TRBV20-1	NA	TRBJ1-1	CSELQGAATEAFF	TGCAGTGAACTACAGGGGGCGGCCACTGAAGCTTTCTTT
NA	TRBV21-1	few	TRBJ2-7	CASSNLGEGNEQYF	TGTGCCAGCAGCAATTTGGGAGAAGGGAACGAGCAGTACTTC
TRBD1	TRBV9	few	TRBJ2-7	CASSFRDRGYEQYF	TGTGCCAGCAGCTTCCGGGACAGGGGTTACGAGCAGTACTTC